These 4 T cell receptor beta chains share one sample of origin, sequenced in a study of T-cell memory formation after mild COVID-19. TCRdb independently ran MiXCR on the 5' RACE reads; one entry per CDR3 protein. The data hold 550,000 to 650,000 distinct CDR3 sequences, with roughly a sixth observed a single time. Sample: PBMCs or a T cell subset sorted from them (not recorded which). All receptors come from an adult woman who had mild COVID-19 (a few samples of this study predate the infection). Cell type and time point are not known.

This chain uses TRBV7-8 with TRBJ2-1, with D unresolved. This CDR3 has 14 residues. CDR1 and CDR2 (germline): SGHVS, FQNEAQ. V was clipped by 2 bases and J by 3 bases, with 8 bases between them. DNA of the CDR3: TGTGCCAGCAGCTTACAGGATAGCTACAATGAGCAGTTCTTC. This translates into CASSLQDSYNEQFF.

In this sample, this clonotype turned up many times. This chain uses TRBV15 with TRBJ1-5; maybe TRBD1 (5 bases). The germline CDR1 and CDR2 sequences are LNHNV and YYDKDF (reference sequence). This CDR3 contains 13 residues. V lost 9 bases and J 0 bases, leaving 9 bases between the germline ends. As DNA, the CDR3 is TGTGCCACGACAGCGTATAGCAATCAGCCCCAGCATTTT. Translation: CATTAYSNQPQHF.

Ten or more counts support this clonotype. CDR3 in DNA: TGTGCCACCAGCAGAGATCCGGGAGTGCAAGAGACCCAGTACTTC. This codes for CATSRDPGVQETQYF. The rearrangement joins TRBV15 to TRBJ2-5; TRBD2 might be the D (6 bases). Deletions cut 0 bases from V and 2 bases from J, with 10 bases between. The CDR3 length is 15 residues. CDR1 and CDR2 from the germline V gene are LNHNV and YYDKDF (reference sequence).

The table lists this clonotype with a few counts. J is TRBJ2-5 and V is TRBV3-1, with D maybe TRBD1 (5 bases). This CDR3 has 15 amino acids. Germline V gene data show CDR1 as LGHDT and CDR2 as YNNKEL (reference sequence). The germline V and J ends were trimmed by 2 bases and 1 base, with 11 bases remaining between them. CDR3 in DNA: TGTGCCAGCAGCCAACAGGGAAGATCCCAAGAGACCCAGTACTTC. It specifies CASSQQGRSQETQYF.